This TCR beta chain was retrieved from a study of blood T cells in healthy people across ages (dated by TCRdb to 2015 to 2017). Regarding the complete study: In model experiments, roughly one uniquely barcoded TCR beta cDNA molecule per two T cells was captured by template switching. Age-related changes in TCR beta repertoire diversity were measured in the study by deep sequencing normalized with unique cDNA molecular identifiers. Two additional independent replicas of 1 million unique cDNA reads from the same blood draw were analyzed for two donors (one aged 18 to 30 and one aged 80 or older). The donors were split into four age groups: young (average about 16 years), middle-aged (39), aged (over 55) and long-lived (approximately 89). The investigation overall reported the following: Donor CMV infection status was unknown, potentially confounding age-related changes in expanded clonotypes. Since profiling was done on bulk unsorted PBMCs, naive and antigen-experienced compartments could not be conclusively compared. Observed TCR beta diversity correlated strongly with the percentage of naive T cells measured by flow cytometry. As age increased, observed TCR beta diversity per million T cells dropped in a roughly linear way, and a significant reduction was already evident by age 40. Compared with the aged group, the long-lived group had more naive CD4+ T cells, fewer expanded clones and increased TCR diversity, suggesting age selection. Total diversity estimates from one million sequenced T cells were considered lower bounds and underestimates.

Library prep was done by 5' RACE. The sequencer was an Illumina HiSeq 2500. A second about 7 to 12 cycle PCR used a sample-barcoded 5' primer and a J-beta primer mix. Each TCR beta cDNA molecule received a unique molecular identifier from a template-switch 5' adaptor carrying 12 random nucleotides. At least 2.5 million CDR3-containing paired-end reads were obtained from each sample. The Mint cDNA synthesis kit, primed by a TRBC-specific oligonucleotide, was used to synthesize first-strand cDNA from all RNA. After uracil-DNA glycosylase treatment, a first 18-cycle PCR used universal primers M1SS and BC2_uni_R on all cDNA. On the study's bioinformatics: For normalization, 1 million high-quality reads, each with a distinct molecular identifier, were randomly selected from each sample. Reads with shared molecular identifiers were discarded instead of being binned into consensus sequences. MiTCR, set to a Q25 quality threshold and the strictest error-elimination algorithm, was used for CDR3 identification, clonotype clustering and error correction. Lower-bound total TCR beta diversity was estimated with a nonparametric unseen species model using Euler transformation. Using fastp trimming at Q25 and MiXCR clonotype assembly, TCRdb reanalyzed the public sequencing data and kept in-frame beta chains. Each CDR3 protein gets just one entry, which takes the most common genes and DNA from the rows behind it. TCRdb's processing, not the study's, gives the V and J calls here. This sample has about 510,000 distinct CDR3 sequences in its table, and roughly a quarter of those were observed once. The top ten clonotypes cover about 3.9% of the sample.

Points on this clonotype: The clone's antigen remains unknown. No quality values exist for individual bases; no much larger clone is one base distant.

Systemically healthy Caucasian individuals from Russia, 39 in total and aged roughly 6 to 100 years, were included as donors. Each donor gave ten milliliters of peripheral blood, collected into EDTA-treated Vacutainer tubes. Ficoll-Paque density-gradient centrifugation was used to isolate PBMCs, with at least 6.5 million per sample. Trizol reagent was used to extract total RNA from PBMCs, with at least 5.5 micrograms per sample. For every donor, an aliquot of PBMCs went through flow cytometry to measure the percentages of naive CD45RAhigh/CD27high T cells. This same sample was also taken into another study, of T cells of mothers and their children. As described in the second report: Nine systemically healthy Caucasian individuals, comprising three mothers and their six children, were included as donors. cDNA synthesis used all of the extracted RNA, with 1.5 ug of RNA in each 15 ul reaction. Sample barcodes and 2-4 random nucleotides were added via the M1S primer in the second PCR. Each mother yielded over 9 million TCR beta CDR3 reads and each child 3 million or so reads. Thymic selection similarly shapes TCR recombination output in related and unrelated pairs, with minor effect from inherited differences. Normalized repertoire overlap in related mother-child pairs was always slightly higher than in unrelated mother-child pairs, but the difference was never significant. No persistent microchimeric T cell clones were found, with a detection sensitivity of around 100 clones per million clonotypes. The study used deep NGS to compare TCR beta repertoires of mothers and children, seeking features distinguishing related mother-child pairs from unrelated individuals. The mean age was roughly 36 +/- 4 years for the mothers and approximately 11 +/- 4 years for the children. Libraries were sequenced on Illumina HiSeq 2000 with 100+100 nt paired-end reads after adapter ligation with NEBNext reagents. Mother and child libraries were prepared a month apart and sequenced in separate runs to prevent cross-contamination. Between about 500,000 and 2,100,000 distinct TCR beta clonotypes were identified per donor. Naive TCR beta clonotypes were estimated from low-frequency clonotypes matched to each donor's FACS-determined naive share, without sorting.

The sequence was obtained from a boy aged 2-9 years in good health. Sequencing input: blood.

The CDR3 sequence is CSAREGANYGYTF. The DNA reads TGCAGTGCTAGGGAGGGGGCTAACTATGGCTACACCTTC. The sequence links TRBV20-1 to TRBJ1-2, with a weak D call of TRBD1 (6 bases match). Reading the germline V gene (reference sequence) gives CDR1 DFQATT and CDR2 SNEGSKA. The CDR3 measures 13 amino acids from cysteine to phenylalanine. Only the CDR3 DNA is retained, 39 bases long and in frame from the first base. V is shortened by 3 bases, J by 0 bases, and the region joining them spans 8 bases.